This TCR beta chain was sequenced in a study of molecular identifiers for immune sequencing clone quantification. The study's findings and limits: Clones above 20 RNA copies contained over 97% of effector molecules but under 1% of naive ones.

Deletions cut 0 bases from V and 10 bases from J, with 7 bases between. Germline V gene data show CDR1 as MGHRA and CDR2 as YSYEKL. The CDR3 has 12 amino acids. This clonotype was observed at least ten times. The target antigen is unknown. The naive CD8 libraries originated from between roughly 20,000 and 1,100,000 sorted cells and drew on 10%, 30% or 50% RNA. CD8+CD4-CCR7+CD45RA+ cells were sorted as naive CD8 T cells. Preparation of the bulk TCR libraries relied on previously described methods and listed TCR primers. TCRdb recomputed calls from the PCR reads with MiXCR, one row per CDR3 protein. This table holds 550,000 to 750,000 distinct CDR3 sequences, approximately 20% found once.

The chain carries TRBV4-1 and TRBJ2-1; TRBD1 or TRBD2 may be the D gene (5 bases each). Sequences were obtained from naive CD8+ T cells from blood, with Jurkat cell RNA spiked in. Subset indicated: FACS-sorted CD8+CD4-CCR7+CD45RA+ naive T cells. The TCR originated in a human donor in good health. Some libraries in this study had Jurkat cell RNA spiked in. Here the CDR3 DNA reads TGCGCCAGCAGCCAAGACAGGGACGAGCAGTTCTTC. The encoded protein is CASSQDRDEQFF.